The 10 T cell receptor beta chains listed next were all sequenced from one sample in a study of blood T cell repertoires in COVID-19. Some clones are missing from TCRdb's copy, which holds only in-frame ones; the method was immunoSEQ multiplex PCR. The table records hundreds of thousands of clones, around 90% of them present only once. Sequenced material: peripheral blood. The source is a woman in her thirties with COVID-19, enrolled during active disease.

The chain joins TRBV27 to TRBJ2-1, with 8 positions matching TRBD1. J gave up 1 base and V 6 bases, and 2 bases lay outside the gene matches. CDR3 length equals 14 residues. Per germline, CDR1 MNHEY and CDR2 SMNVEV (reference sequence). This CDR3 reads CASRWTGSYNEQFF. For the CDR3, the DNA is TGTGCCAGCAGATGGACAGGGTCCTACAATGAGCAGTTCTTC.

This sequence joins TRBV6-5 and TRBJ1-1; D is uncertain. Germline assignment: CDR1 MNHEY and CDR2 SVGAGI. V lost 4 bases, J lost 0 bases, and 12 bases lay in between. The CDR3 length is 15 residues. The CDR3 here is CASSSYASMNTEAFF. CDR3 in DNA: TGTGCCAGCAGTTCCTACGCCTCCATGAACACTGAAGCTTTCTTT.

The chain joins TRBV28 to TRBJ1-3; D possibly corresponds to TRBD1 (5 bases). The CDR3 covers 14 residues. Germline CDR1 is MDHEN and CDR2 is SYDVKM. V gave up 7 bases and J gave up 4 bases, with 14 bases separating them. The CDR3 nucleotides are TGTGCCAGCACCCTGGCAGGGTTGGGAAACACCATATATTTT. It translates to CASTLAGLGNTIYF.

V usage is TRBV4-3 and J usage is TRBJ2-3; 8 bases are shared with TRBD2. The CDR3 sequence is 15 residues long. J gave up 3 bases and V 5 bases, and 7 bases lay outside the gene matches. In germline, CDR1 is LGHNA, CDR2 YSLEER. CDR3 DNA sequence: TGCGCCAGCAGCGTCTCGGGACTAGATACAGATACGCAGTATTTT. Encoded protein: CASSVSGLDTDTQYF.

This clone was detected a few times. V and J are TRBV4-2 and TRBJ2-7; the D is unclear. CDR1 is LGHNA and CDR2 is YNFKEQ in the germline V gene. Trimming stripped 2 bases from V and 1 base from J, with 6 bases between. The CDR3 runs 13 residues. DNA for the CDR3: TGTGCCAGCAGCCAATCCGGGTCCTACGAGCAGTACTTC. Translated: CASSQSGSYEQYF.

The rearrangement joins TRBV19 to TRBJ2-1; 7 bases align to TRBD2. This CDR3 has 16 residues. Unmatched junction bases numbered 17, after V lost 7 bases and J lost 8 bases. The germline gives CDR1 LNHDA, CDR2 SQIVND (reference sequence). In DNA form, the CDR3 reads TGTGCCAGTAAGGCTATCGGCGGGAGACGGGGCGATGAGCAGTTCTTC. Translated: CASKAIGGRRGDEQFF.

The CDR3 reads CATSRDLGDEKLFF. The CDR3 coding sequence is TGTGCCACCAGCAGAGATCTGGGAGACGAAAAACTGTTTTTT. The rearrangement uses TRBV15 and TRBJ1-4, with D uncertain. The CDR3 has 14 residues. The germline gives CDR1 LNHNV, CDR2 YYDKDF (reference sequence). V lost 0 bases to trimming and J lost 8 bases, with 10 bases between them.

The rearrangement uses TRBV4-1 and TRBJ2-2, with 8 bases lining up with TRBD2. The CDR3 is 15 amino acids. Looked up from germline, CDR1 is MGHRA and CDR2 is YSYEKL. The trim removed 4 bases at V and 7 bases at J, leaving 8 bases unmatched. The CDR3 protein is CASSLKRELVGELFF. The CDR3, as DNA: TGCGCCAGCAGCCTCAAGCGGGAGTTGGTCGGGGAGCTGTTTTTT.

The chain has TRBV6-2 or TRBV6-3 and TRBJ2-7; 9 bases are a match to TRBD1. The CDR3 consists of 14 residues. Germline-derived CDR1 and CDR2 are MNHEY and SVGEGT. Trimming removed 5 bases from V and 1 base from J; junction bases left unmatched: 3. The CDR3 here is CASSRTGVSYEQYF. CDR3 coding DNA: TGTGCCAGCAGTAGGACAGGGGTTTCCTACGAGCAGTACTTC.

In DNA, the CDR3 is TGTGCCAGCAGCTTGCTGGCGACAGGGGCCAACGTCCTGACTTTC. Its protein product is CASSLLATGANVLTF. The V and J genes are TRBV5-6 and TRBJ2-6; D is unresolved. V dropped 1 base and J dropped 4 bases, with 9 bases sitting between them. Germline V gene sequence: CDR1 SGHDT, CDR2 YYEEEE. The CDR3 sequence is 15 residues long.